Described below is a single T cell receptor (beta chain) sequence and its context. Those enrolled in Seattle joined during active infection and were followed longitudinally afterward. Losses at the gene ends were 5 bases for V and 0 bases for J; bases not matched to a gene: 3. This CDR3 spans 15 amino acids. Germline-derived CDR1 and CDR2 are SGHTA and FQGTGA. The data originate from a study of blood T cell repertoires in COVID-19. Overall study context: Italy, Spain and the United States were the sources of the convalescent and acute COVID-19 samples.

The authors' processing: Amplified reference gene primers provided the basis for estimating nucleated cell counts. The assay was immunoSEQ multiplex PCR, and TCRdb's table has in-frame clones only and misses some. V and J calls and clone size come straight from that table; D and trimming were deduced from the DNA. Here the sample spans around 210,000 clones, approximately 91% being singletons. Material: peripheral blood. V is TRBV7-3 and J is TRBJ2-2; 7 bases match TRBD2. The clonotype comes from a man over 45 with COVID-19, enrolled during active disease. The DNA for the CDR3 is TGTGCCAGCAGCAACGCGGGAGCGAACACCGGGGAGCTGTTTTTT. Encoded protein: CASSNAGANTGELFF. Variable domain in full (rest from reference TRBV7-3 and TRBJ2-2): GAGVSQTPSNKVTEKGKYVELRCDPISGHTALYWYRQSLGQGPEFLIYFQGTGAADDSGLPNDRFFAVRPEGSVSTLKIQRTERGDSAVYLCASSNAGANTGELFFGEGSRLTVL.